Following are 18 T cell receptor beta chains from one sample sequenced in a study of blood T cells in healthy people across ages. Primers used in a second PCR of roughly 7 to 12 cycles were a sample-barcoded 5' primer and a J-beta primer mix. TCRdb called the 5' RACE reads again in MiXCR, with one record for every CDR3 protein. This sample has nearly 800,000 distinct CDR3 sequences, with 56% found just once. Sequenced input: blood. The receptor source for this set is a man between 40 and 49 years old in good health.

This clonotype was seen more than once but under ten times. The V and J genes are TRBV20-1 and TRBJ2-1, with D uncertain. This CDR3 has 12 amino acids. Trimming cost V 6 bases and J 4 bases, with 10 bases left between them. CDR1 is DFQATT, CDR2 SNEGSKA, per germline (reference sequence). In DNA, the CDR3 is TGCAGTGCCGGTGGTAGATACAATGAGCAGTTCTTC. Protein: CSAGGRYNEQFF.

The chain carries TRBV6-5 and TRBJ2-3; 8 nucleotides agree with TRBD2. The CDR3 spans 14 residues. Germline V gene lookup returns CDR1 MNHEY and CDR2 SVGAGI. Germline trimming cut 2 bases from V and 6 bases from J; bases unmatched to any gene: 4. CDR3 DNA: TGTGCCAGCAGTTACACCCGGGGGGGCGATACGCAGTATTTT. This gives the protein CASSYTRGGDTQYF.

DNA of the CDR3: TGTGCCACCAGTGACGAGACAGGGGCGGTTTACGGAGACACAGATACGCAGTATTTT. It yields the protein CATSDETGAVYGDTDTQYF. The chain has TRBV24-1 and TRBJ2-3; 8 bases align to TRBD1. The CDR3 is made up of 19 amino acids. Germline V gene data show CDR1 as KGHDR and CDR2 as SFDVKD. Trimming cost V 4 bases and J 2 bases; bases outside gene matches: 16.

This chain connects TRBV18 to TRBJ2-1, with unresolved D. Germline CDR1 is KGHSH and CDR2 is LQKENI. The length of the CDR3 is 15 residues. Trimming stripped 6 bases from V and 6 bases from J, with 18 bases between. The CDR3: CASSRTQWAANEQFF. The CDR3 bases are TGTGCCAGCTCCCGTACTCAGTGGGCCGCCAATGAGCAGTTCTTC.

The V gene is TRBV30, the J gene TRBJ2-1; D is unresolved. Trimming stripped 4 bases from V and 0 bases from J, with 16 bases between. Per germline, CDR1 GTSNPN and CDR2 SVGIG (reference sequence). The CDR3 contains 16 residues. The CDR3 sequence: CAWTSTGFYSYNEQFF. The DNA of the CDR3 is TGTGCCTGGACCTCCACTGGGTTTTACTCCTACAATGAGCAGTTCTTC. Full variable domain (rest looked up from reference TRBV30 and TRBJ2-1): SQTIHQWPATLVQPVGSPLSLECTVEGTSNPNLYWYRQAAGRGLQLLFYSVGIGQISSEVPQNLSASRPQDRQFILSSKKLLLSDSGFYLCAWTSTGFYSYNEQFFGPGTRLTVL.

The genes are TRBV7-9 and TRBJ2-7, with D perhaps matching TRBD2 (5 bases). The CDR3 covers 13 residues. Trimming cost V 7 bases and J 5 bases, with 15 bases left between them. Germline CDR1 is SEHNR and CDR2 is FQNEAQ (reference sequence). CDR3 loop: CASKDSAYNEQYF. Here the CDR3 DNA reads TGTGCCAGCAAGGACTCGGCCTACAACGAGCAGTACTTC.

The gene calls are TRBV6-2 or TRBV6-3 and TRBJ1-5; perhaps TRBD1 as D (6 bases). This CDR3 region has 14 residues. Germline V gene sequence: CDR1 MNHEY, CDR2 SVGEGT. V lost 4 bases to trimming and J lost 2 bases, with 9 bases between them. CDR3 sequence reads: CASSFNRGNQPQHF. The CDR3 DNA is TGTGCCAGCAGTTTCAACAGGGGCAATCAGCCCCAGCATTTT.

The chain has TRBV5-1 and TRBJ2-7; possible D gene TRBD2, 6 bases. There are 16 residues in the CDR3. Germline CDR1 SGHRS, CDR2 YFSETQ. Trimming took off 0 bases at V and 7 bases at J, with 20 bases between the two ends. The CDR3 DNA sequence: TGCGCCAGCAGCTTGGGCGCGGGGCCAACCTTTAGTGAGCAGTACTTC. Protein: CASSLGAGPTFSEQYF.

The V and J genes are TRBV19 and TRBJ2-3; TRBD2 is a possible D gene (5 bases). The CDR3 is made up of 14 amino acids. With 3 bases removed from V and 2 bases from J, the gap between germline ends came to 9 bases. Germline CDR1 and CDR2: LNHDA and SQIVND (reference sequence). The CDR3 region has the DNA TGTGCCAGTAGTATTGGGAGACCCACAGATACGCAGTATTTT. Its translation: CASSIGRPTDTQYF. The entire variable domain, with the rest obtained from reference TRBV19 and TRBJ2-3, is as follows: DGGITQSPKYLFRKEGQNVTLSCEQNLNHDAMYWYRQDPGQGLRLIYYSQIVNDFQKGDIAEGYSVSREKKESFPLTVTSAQKNPTAFYLCASSIGRPTDTQYFGPGTRLTVL.

This chain uses TRBV27 with TRBJ2-3, with TRBD1 matching over 8 bases. The CDR3 runs to 15 residues. The germline V gene has CDR1 MNHEY and CDR2 SMNVEV (reference sequence). Germline trimming cut 3 bases from V and 3 bases from J; bases unmatched to any gene: 5. The CDR3 protein is CASSLTGVRTDTQYF. The CDR3, as DNA: TGTGCCAGCAGTTTGACAGGGGTTAGGACAGATACGCAGTATTTT.

The rearrangement joins TRBV6-5 to TRBJ2-2, with unresolved D. V lost 6 bases and J lost 0, with 11 bases in between. Germline V CDR1 and CDR2: MNHEY, SVGAGI. This CDR3 comprises 15 residues. CDR3 nucleotides: TGTGCCAGCAGAACGGCAGACGCGAACACCGGGGAGCTGTTTTTT. It translates to CASRTADANTGELFF.

This clonotype was counted once. The chain carries TRBV9 and TRBJ1-6; 10 nucleotides match TRBD1. V was clipped by 0 bases and J by 10 bases; unmatched bases: 4. Germline V gene lookup returns CDR1 SGDLS and CDR2 YYNGEE. This CDR3 region has 15 residues. CDR3 protein: CASSVADRGRSPLHF. CDR3 in DNA: TGTGCCAGCAGCGTAGCGGACAGGGGGAGGTCACCCCTCCACTTT.

The V call is TRBV18, the J call TRBJ2-5; D might be TRBD1 (8 bases). The J call may be in error: the DNA end matches TRBJ2-7 better. CDR1 KGHSH and CDR2 LQKENI come from the germline V gene. There are 19 residues in the CDR3. Here the CDR3 reads CASSLKTGTGGTGSYEQYF. CDR3 nucleotides: TGTGCCAGCTCACTCAAAACTGGAACCGGGGGGACAGGTTCTTACGAGCAGTACTTC.

The chain employs TRBV6-2 or TRBV6-3 and TRBJ2-1, with TRBD2 matching 8 bases. V shed 6 bases and J 2 bases; nucleotides not matched to a gene: 15. The germline gives CDR1 MNHEY, CDR2 SVGEGT. The CDR3 runs 18 residues. CDR3 amino acids: CASSPNRFAGGTYNEQFF. In DNA form, the CDR3 reads TGTGCCAGCAGCCCCAATCGCTTCGCGGGAGGAACCTACAATGAGCAGTTCTTC.

This chain joins TRBV11-2 and TRBJ2-2, with D possibly matching TRBD1 (5 bases). The V gene lost 0 bases and the J gene lost 6 bases, with 14 bases spanning the gap. This CDR3 contains 16 residues. Germline CDR1 is SGHAT and CDR2 is FQNNGV. This CDR3 is CASSLDRVSSSGELFF. For the CDR3, the DNA is TGTGCCAGCAGCTTAGACAGGGTATCTTCTTCCGGGGAGCTGTTTTTT. Based on the CDR3 plus reference TRBV11-2 and TRBJ2-2, the full variable domain is EAGVAQSPRYKIIEKRQSVAFWCNPISGHATLYWYQQILGQGPKLLIQFQNNGVVDDSQLPKDRFSAERLKGVDSTLKIQPAKLEDSAVYLCASSLDRVSSSGELFFGEGSRLTVL.

This chain uses TRBV27 with TRBJ2-1, with 10 bases identical to TRBD2. Germline V lookup: CDR1 MNHEY, CDR2 SMNVEV (reference sequence). J lost 2 bases, V lost 6 bases, and 7 bases had no gene match. The CDR3 length is 16 residues. This chain's CDR3 is CASSPTSGVPYNEQFF. For the CDR3, the DNA is TGTGCCAGCAGCCCAACTAGCGGGGTTCCCTACAATGAGCAGTTCTTC.

This chain joins TRBV18 and TRBJ2-7; D is possibly TRBD2 (6 bases). The CDR3 is 14 amino acids. Between the trimmed V and J ends, which lost 3 bases and 0 bases, there was a span of 9 bases. Germline loops: CDR1 KGHSH, CDR2 LQKENI. CDR3 in DNA: TGTGCCAGCTCACCCCTAGCGCGCTCCTACGAGCAGTACTTC. Translated: CASSPLARSYEQYF. The whole variable domain, filled in from reference TRBV18 and TRBJ2-7, reads NAGVMQNPRHLVRRRGQEARLRCSPMKGHSHVYWYRQLPEEGLKFMVYLQKENIIDESGMPKERFSAEFPKEGPSILRIQQVVRGDSAAYFCASSPLARSYEQYFGPGTRLTVT.

Remarks on this clonotype: One junction end disagrees with the germline gene, perhaps due to a read error. V usage is TRBV7-9 and J usage is TRBJ2-1, with 9 bases fitting TRBD1. CDR3 length: 19 amino acids. CDR1 is SEHNR, CDR2 FQNEAQ, per germline (reference sequence). In DNA form, the CDR3 reads TGTGCCAGCAGGTTAGGTGGGACAGGGATACCCAGCTCCTACAATGAGCAGTTCTTC. Residues: CASRLGGTGIPSSYNEQFF.